These T cell receptor beta chains were read from a single sample in a study of blood T cell repertoires in COVID-19. Produced via immunoSEQ multiplex PCR; TCRdb's table is partial and in-frame only. The table lists around 170,000 clones, around 83% of them singletons. The sample was peripheral blood. The origin of the receptors is a woman in her thirties or forties with acute or convalescent COVID-19. Both conserved end residues are part of each CDR3. Fields, in order: clone size, D gene, V gene, J gene, CDR3 protein, CDR3 DNA. A D gene is named only where the DNA matches it firmly. Only some rows state a clone size, as once, few, many or a class for expanded clones.

size: few
D: -
V: TRBV30
J: TRBJ2-1
CDR3: CAWSAAQAEFF
DNA: TGTGCCTGGAGTGCCGCCCAGGCCGAGTTCTTC

size: -
D: -
V: TRBV23-1
J: TRBJ1-1
CDR3: CASSQPPQGRGTEAFF
DNA: TGCGCCAGCAGTCAACCCCCACAGGGTAGGGGGACTGAAGCTTTCTTT

size: -
D: TRBD1
V: TRBV7-9
J: TRBJ1-1
CDR3: CASSDRGKAFF
DNA: TGTGCCAGCAGCGACAGGGGGAAAGCTTTCTTT

size: -
D: -
V: TRBV5-1
J: TRBJ2-2
CDR3: CASSFPQGNTGELFF
DNA: TGCGCCAGCAGCTTTCCCCAGGGAAACACCGGGGAGCTGTTTTTT

size: once
D: TRBD1
V: TRBV27
J: TRBJ2-3
CDR3: CASSFSAGQVTDTQYF
DNA: TGTGCCAGCAGTTTCTCCGCGGGACAGGTCACAGATACGCAGTATTTT

size: -
D: TRBD1
V: TRBV9
J: TRBJ2-7
CDR3: CASSVGQGDYEQYF
DNA: TGTGCCAGCAGCGTGGGACAGGGCGATTACGAGCAGTACTTC

size: -
D: -
V: TRBV30
J: TRBJ1-2
CDR3: CAWRQAGGYTF
DNA: TGTGCCTGGAGACAAGCGGGTGGCTACACCTTC

size: once
D: -
V: TRBV5-4
J: TRBJ1-1
CDR3: CASSLWVGSEAFF
DNA: TGTGCCAGCAGCTTATGGGTGGGGAGTGAAGCTTTCTTT

size: -
D: TRBD1
V: TRBV3-1/TRBV3-2
J: TRBJ2-5
CDR3: CASSQGFTGTGGETQYF
DNA: TGTGCCAGCAGTCAAGGGTTCACAGGGACAGGGGGAGAGACCCAGTACTTC

size: -
D: -
V: TRBV20-1
J: TRBJ1-1
CDR3: CSAPTSVEAFF
DNA: TGCAGTGCTCCGACATCTGTCGAAGCTTTCTTT

size: -
D: TRBD1
V: TRBV7-9
J: TRBJ2-7
CDR3: CASSPGTELYEQYF
DNA: TGTGCCAGCAGCCCTGGGACAGAGCTCTACGAGCAGTACTTC

size: -
D: -
V: TRBV5-1
J: TRBJ1-2
CDR3: CASSDSNYGYTF
DNA: TGCGCCAGCAGCGACAGCAACTATGGCTACACCTTC

size: -
D: TRBD2
V: TRBV6-5
J: TRBJ2-7
CDR3: CASGTSGVPGQYF
DNA: TGTGCATCGGGGACTAGCGGGGTCCCGGGGCAGTACTTC

size: -
D: -
V: TRBV3-1/TRBV3-2
J: TRBJ1-1
CDR3: CASTHSWITGGEAFF
DNA: TGTGCCAGCACCCACTCATGGATAACAGGCGGTGAAGCTTTCTTT

size: -
D: TRBD1
V: TRBV6-1
J: TRBJ1-4
CDR3: CASSEGQGNEKLFF
DNA: TGTGCCAGCAGTGAAGGACAGGGTAATGAAAAACTGTTTTTT

size: -
D: -
V: TRBV29-1
J: TRBJ2-5
CDR3: CSVERQQETQYF
DNA: TGCAGCGTTGAACGACAGCAAGAGACCCAGTACTTC

size: many
D: TRBD2
V: TRBV5-1
J: TRBJ2-7
CDR3: CASSPQSSTAGGSYEQYF
DNA: TGCGCCAGCAGTCCCCAATCGTCCACGGCGGGGGGTTCCTACGAGCAGTACTTC

size: -
D: -
V: TRBV14
J: TRBJ1-2
CDR3: CASSPADFNYGYTF
DNA: TGTGCCAGCAGCCCCGCGGACTTTAACTATGGCTACACCTTC

size: -
D: -
V: TRBV28
J: TRBJ2-2
CDR3: CASSLTGELFF
DNA: TGTGCCAGCAGCCTCACCGGGGAGCTGTTTTTT

size: -
D: -
V: TRBV24-1
J: TRBJ2-3
CDR3: CATSDFRRTQYF
DNA: TGTGCCACCAGTGATTTTCGGCGGACGCAGTATTTT

size: -
D: TRBD2
V: TRBV19
J: TRBJ2-1
CDR3: CASSITSGIGHEQFF
DNA: TGTGCCAGTAGTATAACTAGCGGGATCGGGCATGAGCAGTTCTTC

size: -
D: -
V: TRBV3-1/TRBV3-2
J: TRBJ1-4
CDR3: CASSQDPGGEKLFF
DNA: TGTGCCAGCAGCCAAGACCCCGGGGGGGAAAAACTGTTTTTT

size: -
D: -
V: TRBV29-1
J: TRBJ2-5
CDR3: CSGQRGAGETQYF
DNA: TGCAGCGGACAACGGGGGGCGGGAGAGACCCAGTACTTC

size: -
D: -
V: TRBV5-4
J: TRBJ1-2
CDR3: CASSLVANYGYTF
DNA: TGTGCCAGCAGCTTGGTAGCTAACTATGGCTACACCTTC

size: -
D: -
V: TRBV7-2
J: TRBJ2-7
CDR3: CASSSLRAEQYF
DNA: TGTGCCAGCAGCTCTTTGAGGGCCGAGCAGTACTTC

size: -
D: -
V: TRBV21-1
J: TRBJ2-5
CDR3: CASSKQGARETQYF
DNA: TGTGCCAGCAGCAAACAGGGGGCTAGGGAGACCCAGTACTTC

size: -
D: TRBD1
V: TRBV2
J: TRBJ1-1
CDR3: CASTYRGNTEAFF
DNA: TGTGCCAGCACCTACAGGGGGAACACTGAAGCTTTCTTT

size: -
D: -
V: TRBV12-3/TRBV12-4
J: TRBJ1-5
CDR3: CASSLGGGQPQHF
DNA: TGTGCCAGCAGTTTAGGTGGGGGGCAGCCCCAGCATTTT

size: -
D: -
V: TRBV11-2
J: TRBJ1-1
CDR3: CASTRGDTEAFF
DNA: TGTGCCAGCACACGGGGGGACACTGAAGCTTTCTTT

size: -
D: TRBD1
V: TRBV28
J: TRBJ1-6
CDR3: CASSSLPTGGYNSPLHF
DNA: TGTGCCAGCAGTTCCCTCCCGACAGGGGGCTATAATTCACCCCTCCACTTT